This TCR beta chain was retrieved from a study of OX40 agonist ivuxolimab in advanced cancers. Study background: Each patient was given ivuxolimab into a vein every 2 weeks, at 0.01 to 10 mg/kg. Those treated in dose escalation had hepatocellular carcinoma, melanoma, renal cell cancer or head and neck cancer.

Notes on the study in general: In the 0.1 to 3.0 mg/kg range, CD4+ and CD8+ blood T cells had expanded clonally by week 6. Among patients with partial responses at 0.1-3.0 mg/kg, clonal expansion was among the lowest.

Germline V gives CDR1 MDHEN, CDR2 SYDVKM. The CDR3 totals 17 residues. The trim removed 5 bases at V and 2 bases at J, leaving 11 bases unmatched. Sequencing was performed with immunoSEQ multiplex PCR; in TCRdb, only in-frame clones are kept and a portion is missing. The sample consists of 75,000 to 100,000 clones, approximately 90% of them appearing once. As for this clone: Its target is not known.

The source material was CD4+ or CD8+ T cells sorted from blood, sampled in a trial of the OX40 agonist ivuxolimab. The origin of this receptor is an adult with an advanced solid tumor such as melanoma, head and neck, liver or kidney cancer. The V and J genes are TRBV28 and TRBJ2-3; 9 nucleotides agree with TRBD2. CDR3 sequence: CASSGATSGYVTDTQYF. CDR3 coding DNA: TGTGCCAGCAGTGGGGCCACTAGCGGGTACGTCACAGATACGCAGTATTTT.